The 3 T cell receptor beta chains in this list originate from one sample, sequenced in a study of spatial heterogeneity in lung cancer. Overall study findings and caveats: How many expanded intratumoral alpha and beta TCRs were present tracked the tumor mutation count, which was a count of nonsynonymous mutations.

Antigens for these TCRs are unknown. Noted time point: sample taken at primary tumor resection. TCRdb re-called the 5' RACE reads with MiXCR, one entry per CDR3 protein. The repertoire holds around 11,000 distinct CDR3 sequences, with more than 7% as singletons. This sample comprised lung tumor tissue, obtained at surgery. These receptor sequences come from a female donor with early-stage non-small cell lung cancer.

This clonotype was picked up many times. Since it is a stray read in a library aimed at alpha chains, this beta chain has a size that is not meaningful. The chain couples TRBV7-3 to TRBJ2-1, with 7 bases that match TRBD2. The ends lost 0 bases at V and 4 bases at J; junction bases unmatched: 6. Germline CDR1 SGHTA, CDR2 FQGTGA. The CDR3 has 16 amino acids. The CDR3 protein is CASSLTSGGTYNEQFF. CDR3 coding DNA: TGTGCCAGCAGCTTAACATCCGGGGGGACTTACAATGAGCAGTTCTTC.

Concerning this clonotype itself: A library made for alpha chains picked up this beta chain off target, so its size means little. The rearrangement joins TRBV6-1 to TRBJ2-3; 7 bases map to TRBD2. The CDR3 has 16 residues. V gave up 5 bases and J gave up 0 bases; unmatched junction bases: 8. Looked up from germline, CDR1 is MNHNS and CDR2 is SASEGT. The CDR3 spells CASSTSGADSTDTQYF. The DNA of the CDR3 is TGTGCCAGCAGTACGAGCGGGGCCGATAGCACAGATACGCAGTATTTT.

In the case of this clonotype: A much larger clone differs by one base, so this may be a read error. In a library made to pick up alpha chains, this beta chain is a stray read with a size that means little. J is TRBJ1-4 and V is TRBV10-3; TRBD1 matches 10 bases. Per germline, CDR1 ENHRY and CDR2 SYGVKD. J was trimmed by 8 bases and V by 5 bases; bases with no gene match: 5. This CDR3 is 14 amino acids long. CDR3 DNA sequence: TGTGCCATCAGTCAGGACAGGGGGGAAGAAAAACTGTTTTTT. Its translation: CAISQDRGEEKLFF.